Below, 23 T cell receptor beta chains from the same sample are listed, as sequenced in a study of PD-1 blockade in classical Hodgkin lymphoma. Brentuximab vedotin exposure varied, and every patient relapsed after autologous stem cell transplantation. Sequenced by immunoSEQ multiplex PCR; TCRdb stores in-frame clones only, minus some. The table has fewer than 20,000 clones, approximately 84% seen once. Sequencing was performed on peripheral blood mononuclear cells (PBMCs), taken at baseline. Receptors were obtained from a human donor with classical Hodgkin lymphoma.

The V gene is TRBV30, the J gene TRBJ2-1; D is undetermined. Germline V gene data show CDR1 as GTSNPN and CDR2 as SVGIG (reference sequence). The CDR3 loop spans 13 amino acids. Between the trimmed V and J ends, which lost 0 bases and 6 bases, there was a span of 9 bases. CDR3 sequence reads: CAWSVVVGNEQFF. The CDR3 nucleotides are TGTGCCTGGAGTGTGGTAGTAGGCAATGAGCAGTTCTTC.

The rearrangement uses TRBV7-3 and TRBJ1-1; the D is unclear. V was shortened by 5 bases and J by 5 bases, with 15 bases between the two germline ends. The CDR3 is 14 amino acids. CDR1 is SGHTA, CDR2 FQGTGA, per germline. CDR3 in DNA: TGTGCCAGCAGCCCGACGCGCACGAAGACTGAAGCTTTCTTT. It specifies CASSPTRTKTEAFF.

The chain couples TRBV7-2 to TRBJ1-5, with unresolved D. Germline-derived CDR1 and CDR2 are SGHTA and FQGNSA. This CDR3 spans 13 amino acids. Trimming left V 3 bases short and J 3 bases short, with 6 bases between. CDR3 in DNA: TGTGCCAGCAGCTTTACGGACAATCAGCCCCAGCATTTT. Translated: CASSFTDNQPQHF. Looking up the rest from reference TRBV7-2 and TRBJ1-5 gives the full variable domain: GAGVSQSPSNKVTEKGKDVELRCDPISGHTALYWYRQSLGQGLEFLIYFQGNSAPDKSGLPSDRFSAERTGGSVSTLTIQRTQQEDSAVYLCASSFTDNQPQHFGDGTRLSIL.

J is TRBJ1-2 and V is TRBV6-5; possibly TRBD1 for D (6 bases). The CDR3 has 14 amino acids. Trimming stripped 6 bases from V and 1 base from J, with 12 bases between. The germline gives CDR1 MNHEY, CDR2 SVGAGI. The CDR3 bases are TGTGCCAGCAGACAGGGCCTTTTTAACTATGGCTACACCTTC. Its protein is CASRQGLFNYGYTF.

This chain joins TRBV4-3 and TRBJ1-1, with D possibly matching TRBD1 (5 bases). Trimming removed 0 bases at V and 4 bases at J, with 12 bases between. The CDR3 is 15 amino acids. The germline CDR1 and CDR2 sequences are LGHNA and YSLEER. In DNA form, the CDR3 reads TGCGCCAGCAGCCAAGAGGAGGGTAGGGGCACTGAAGCTTTCTTT. This sequence encodes CASSQEEGRGTEAFF.

The V and J genes are TRBV7-6 and TRBJ2-7; TRBD2 might be the D (6 bases). From germline, CDR1 is SGHVS and CDR2 FNYEAQ. This CDR3 comprises 13 residues. V lost 5 bases and J 8 bases, leaving 16 bases between the germline ends. The CDR3 DNA follows: TGTGCCAGCAGCCCGGGGGAACTCACGAAGCAGTACTTC. As protein: CASSPGELTKQYF.

The chain uses TRBV2 and TRBJ2-5; weak D call: TRBD1 (6 bases). The CDR3 is 13 residues long. From germline, CDR1 is SNHLY and CDR2 FYNNEI. V lost 4 bases to trimming and J lost 5 bases, with 11 bases between them. This chain's CDR3 is CASSVGTYETQYF. The CDR3 bases are TGTGCCAGCAGTGTAGGGACATATGAGACCCAGTACTTC.

The V and J genes are TRBV9 and TRBJ1-3; possibly TRBD1 for D (6 bases). The germline CDR1 and CDR2 sequences are SGDLS and YYNGEE. CDR3 size: 14 residues. V lost 4 bases and J lost 1, with 9 bases in between. Here the CDR3 reads CASSSGTSGNTIYF. CDR3 in DNA: TGTGCCAGCAGCTCCGGGACATCTGGAAACACCATATATTTT.

V is TRBV4-3 and J is TRBJ1-1; TRBD1 is a possible D gene (5 bases). The CDR3 is made up of 15 amino acids. Germline values: CDR1 LGHNA, CDR2 YSLEER. Trimming pared 0 bases from V and 0 bases from J, leaving 8 bases between. The CDR3 region is CASSQERGVNTEAFF. CDR3 bases: TGCGCCAGCAGCCAAGAGAGGGGCGTGAACACTGAAGCTTTCTTT.

This clone has just a few counts. The gene calls are TRBV6-6 and TRBJ2-1; the match to TRBD1 covers 9 bases. The CDR3 totals 13 residues. J lost 5 bases, V lost 6 bases, and 2 bases had no gene match. Germline CDR1 reads MNHNY; CDR2 reads SVGAGI (reference sequence). Written as DNA, the CDR3 is TGTGCCAGCAGCCGGGACAGGGACAATGAGCAGTTCTTC. Its protein is CASSRDRDNEQFF.

The chain has TRBV4-3 and TRBJ1-2; D is possibly TRBD1 (5 bases). The CDR3 has 15 amino acids. The V gene lost 1 base and the J gene lost 5 bases, with 14 bases spanning the gap. The germline CDR1 and CDR2 sequences are LGHNA and YSLEER. The CDR3, as DNA: TGCGCCAGCAGCCAAGGTACAGGAGGAGGTTATGGCTACACCTTC. Translation: CASSQGTGGGYGYTF.

This clone was seen once. J is TRBJ1-1 and V is TRBV19, with D unclear. From germline, CDR1 is LNHDA and CDR2 SQIVND (reference sequence). V lost 4 bases and J 4 bases, leaving 13 bases between the germline ends. This CDR3 has 14 amino acids. The DNA of the CDR3 is TGTGCCAGTAGTACTCCCAACTTCGGCACTGAAGCTTTCTTT. This gives the protein CASSTPNFGTEAFF.

CDR3 amino acids: CAISELGTGGGEQYF. CDR3 sequence (DNA): TGTGCCATCAGTGAACTCGGGACGGGCGGTGGGGAGCAGTACTTC. The chain combines TRBV10-3 with TRBJ2-7; D may correspond to TRBD1 or TRBD2 (5 bases each). The CDR3 runs to 15 residues. The V end was cut by 3 bases, the J end by 7 bases, with 19 bases between. Germline V lookup: CDR1 ENHRY, CDR2 SYGVKD.

The CDR3 coding sequence is TGTGCCAGCAGCTTCGGACAGCAAGAGACCCAGTACTTC. This encodes CASSFGQQETQYF. The rearrangement joins TRBV5-6 to TRBJ2-5; D might be TRBD1 (6 bases). Germline V gene lookup returns CDR1 SGHDT and CDR2 YYEEEE. The CDR3 is 13 amino acids. Trimming took off 2 bases at V and 2 bases at J, with 7 bases between the two ends.

This clone was found a few times. V gene TRBV30 combines with J gene TRBJ1-5; D possibly corresponds to TRBD1 (5 bases). Germline lookup yields CDR1 GTSNPN and CDR2 SVGIG (reference sequence). Between the trimmed V and J ends, which lost 5 bases and 4 bases, there was a span of 12 bases. CDR3 size: 13 residues. The CDR3 region is CAWGNEGNQPQHF. CDR3 sequence (DNA): TGTGCCTGGGGGAACGAGGGGAATCAGCCCCAGCATTTT.

The chain couples TRBV14 to TRBJ2-5; D is possibly TRBD1 or TRBD2 (5 bases each). This CDR3 has 17 residues. CDR1 SGHDN and CDR2 FVKESK come from the germline V gene. Trimming pared 1 base from V and 0 bases from J, leaving 15 bases between. Written as DNA, the CDR3 is TGTGCCAGCAGCCAAGGGTCCGGGAAGGGGTACCAAGAGACCCAGTACTTC. It yields the protein CASSQGSGKGYQETQYF.

This clone was observed a handful of times. This sequence joins TRBV11-2 and TRBJ1-2; the match to TRBD1 covers 7 bases. The CDR3 totals 17 residues. Looked up from germline, CDR1 is SGHAT and CDR2 is FQNNGV. With 4 bases clipped from V and 5 bases from J, the junction kept 16 bases outside the gene matches. The CDR3 sequence is CASSYQSGTASSYGYTF. CDR3 nucleotide sequence: TGTGCCAGCAGCTATCAGTCCGGGACAGCCTCCAGTTATGGCTACACCTTC.

This chain joins TRBV7-2 and TRBJ2-1; 10 bases are shared with TRBD2. With V trimmed by 2 bases and J by 5 bases, 3 bases remained unmatched. The length of the CDR3 is 15 residues. The germline V gene has CDR1 SGHTA and CDR2 FQGNSA. The CDR3 loop reads CASSLSSGGNNEQFF. DNA of the CDR3: TGTGCCAGCAGCTTAAGTAGCGGGGGGAACAATGAGCAGTTCTTC.

The rearrangement links TRBV4-3 to TRBJ1-1; tentative D call: TRBD1 (6 bases). This CDR3 spans 17 amino acids. V was shortened by 0 bases and J by 0 bases, with 14 bases between the two germline ends. Germline assignment: CDR1 LGHNA and CDR2 YSLEER. DNA for the CDR3: TGCGCCAGCAGCCAAGATCGAGGAGGGGGATTGAACACTGAAGCTTTCTTT. It codes for CASSQDRGGGLNTEAFF.

The chain combines TRBV27 with TRBJ2-1; 9 nucleotides agree with TRBD1. Germline-derived CDR1 and CDR2 are MNHEY and SMNVEV (reference sequence). After removal of 5 bases from V and 9 bases from J, the junction contained 14 bases not matched to a gene. The CDR3 runs to 16 residues. The CDR3 region is CASSQPGQGFVTEQFF. The CDR3 DNA is TGTGCCAGCAGTCAGCCGGGACAGGGTTTCGTTACTGAGCAGTTCTTC.

The genes are TRBV5-6 and TRBJ1-1; 7 bases fit TRBD1. The CDR3 has 14 amino acids. Germline CDR1 and CDR2: SGHDT and YYEEEE. V gave up 2 bases and J gave up 1 base; unmatched junction bases: 2. CDR3 sequence reads: CASSLGTANTEAFF. CDR3 sequence (DNA): TGTGCCAGCAGCTTAGGGACAGCGAACACTGAAGCTTTCTTT.

The chain joins TRBV5-4 to TRBJ2-1; 9 bases align to TRBD1. Trimming at V came to 0 bases and at J to 4 bases, leaving 5 bases not matched to a gene. Germline V gene sequence: CDR1 SGHNT, CDR2 YYREEE (reference sequence). The CDR3 covers 16 residues. CDR3 DNA sequence: TGTGCCAGCAGCTTGGACACAGGGGGCTCGTACAATGAGCAGTTCTTC. It yields the protein CASSLDTGGSYNEQFF.

This CDR3 is CASSYGDRGHEQYF. The CDR3, as DNA: TGTGCCAGCAGTTACGGGGACAGGGGACACGAGCAGTACTTC. The rearrangement joins TRBV6-5 to TRBJ2-7; 10 bases are shared with TRBD1. Losses at the gene ends were 2 bases for V and 5 bases for J; bases not matched to a gene: 3. The germline V gene has CDR1 MNHEY and CDR2 SVGAGI. CDR3 size: 14 residues.